These 18 T cell receptor beta chains share one sample of origin, sequenced in a study of regulatory T cells in long-lasting Graves disease. Regarding time point: persistent/refractory GD, antithyroid drugs over 5 years with positive TRAb. PBMC RNA was the source of the TCR library. Relying on iRepertoire HTBI primers and Arm-PCR of CDR3 regions, the team built TCR beta libraries. TCRdb re-analysed the multiplex PCR reads in MiXCR, keeping a single row per CDR3 protein. The sample has approximately 690,000 distinct CDR3 sequences, around 30% seen once. Sequenced material: peripheral blood mononuclear cells (PBMCs), taken when the disease was refractory, from a patient treated with antithyroid drugs. The receptors come from a female donor with Graves disease.

This clonotype has only a few counts. The chain carries TRBV4-1 and TRBJ2-1; D may be TRBD2 (5 bases). Trimming took 4 bases from V and 0 from J, leaving 10 bases between them. The germline gives CDR1 MGHRA, CDR2 YSYEKL. The CDR3 consists of 15 residues. Here the CDR3 reads CASSPADSSYNEQFF. The CDR3 nucleotides are TGCGCCAGCAGCCCAGCGGATTCCTCCTACAATGAGCAGTTCTTC.

The chain is built from TRBV11-1 and TRBJ1-1, with unresolved D. Germline V gene sequence: CDR1 SGHAT, CDR2 FQDESV (reference sequence). This CDR3 region has 15 residues. The ends were cut back, 1 base at V and 1 base at J, with 10 bases in the middle. This chain's CDR3 is CASSLGDGTNTEAFF. DNA for the CDR3: TGTGCCAGCAGCTTAGGCGACGGAACGAACACTGAAGCTTTCTTT.

This sequence joins TRBV2 and TRBJ1-5; 7 positions match TRBD1. The CDR3 runs 13 residues. V shed 7 bases and J 6 bases; nucleotides not matched to a gene: 6. Germline V gives CDR1 SNHLY, CDR2 FYNNEI. In nucleotides, the CDR3 is TGTGCCAGCACAGGGGGGAGCGCTCAGCCCCAGCATTTT. Protein product: CASTGGSAQPQHF.

J is TRBJ1-4 and V is TRBV12-3 or TRBV12-4, with D unresolved. Trimming cost V 5 bases and J 7 bases, with 14 bases left between them. This CDR3 contains 14 residues. The CDR3: CASSAPGIGEKLFF. For the CDR3, the DNA is TGTGCCAGCAGTGCCCCGGGGATTGGTGAAAAACTGTTTTTT.

This clonotype was observed a few times. The chain is built from TRBV12-3 or TRBV12-4 and TRBJ2-2; TRBD2 aligns across 14 bases. V gave up 6 bases and J gave up 8 bases; unmatched junction bases: 11. This CDR3 has 17 amino acids. The CDR3 DNA follows: TGTGCCAGCAGCAGGGGAGGGGGACTAGCGGGAGCTGGGGAGCTGTTTTTT. It encodes CASSRGGGLAGAGELFF.

The rearrangement uses TRBV7-2 and TRBJ2-7; 9 nucleotides agree with TRBD1. Germline V gene sequence: CDR1 SGHTA, CDR2 FQGNSA. The CDR3 extends over 15 amino acids. With 5 bases clipped from V and 3 bases from J, the junction kept 8 bases outside the gene matches. CDR3 sequence reads: CASSLSGTGYYEQYF. The CDR3 nucleotides are TGTGCCAGCAGCCTCTCCGGGACAGGGTACTACGAGCAGTACTTC. Full variable domain (outside the CDR3, taken from reference TRBV7-2 and TRBJ2-7): GAGVSQSPSNKVTEKGKDVELRCDPISGHTALYWYRQSLGQGLEFLIYFQGNSAPDKSGLPSDRFSAERTGGSVSTLTIQRTQQEDSAVYLCASSLSGTGYYEQYFGPGTRLTVT.

The V and J genes are TRBV5-1 and TRBJ2-7, with 13 bases aligning to TRBD2. The CDR3 contains 15 residues. V shed 4 bases, J shed 5 bases, and the junction held 6 bases outside the gene matches. Germline lookup yields CDR1 SGHRS and CDR2 YFSETQ. The DNA for the CDR3 is TGCGCCAGCAGCCCCGGACTAGCGGGAGTCAACGAGCAGTACTTC. Protein: CASSPGLAGVNEQYF.

This sequence joins TRBV29-1 and TRBJ1-1; tentative D call: TRBD1 (6 bases). V lost 6 bases to trimming and J lost 0 bases, with 17 bases between them. In germline, CDR1 is SQVTM, CDR2 ANQGSEA. The CDR3 contains 15 residues. The CDR3 is CSVRTGFRMNTEAFF. For the CDR3, the DNA is TGCAGCGTCCGTACAGGGTTTCGAATGAACACTGAAGCTTTCTTT.

This clonotype was found a few times. This sequence joins TRBV10-3 and TRBJ2-5; a weak D match, TRBD2 (5 bases). Germline assignment: CDR1 ENHRY and CDR2 SYGVKD. The CDR3 is 14 amino acids. Trimming took 2 bases from V and 5 from J, leaving 12 bases between them. CDR3 nucleotides: TGTGCCATCAGTGAGGGACTCGCTTCGGAGACCCAGTACTTC. The encoded protein is CAISEGLASETQYF.

The sample holds a few counts of this clonotype. This chain joins TRBV20-1 and TRBJ2-7; 8 positions match TRBD1. Germline V lookup: CDR1 DFQATT, CDR2 SNEGSKA (reference sequence). The CDR3 is 15 amino acids. J lost 3 bases, V lost 0 bases, and 7 bases had no gene match. The CDR3 loop reads CSARDSQGVLYEQYF. CDR3 coding DNA: TGCAGTGCTAGAGATTCACAGGGGGTTCTCTACGAGCAGTACTTC.

The rearrangement joins TRBV15 to TRBJ1-2; D is unclear. The CDR3 is 13 residues long. V was clipped by 4 bases and J by 3 bases, with 9 bases between them. Germline CDR1 is LNHNV and CDR2 is YYDKDF (reference sequence). CDR3 coding DNA: TGTGCCACCAGCAAACCGGCCGACTATGGCTACACCTTC. Protein product: CATSKPADYGYTF.

This clonotype was counted ten times or more. The chain has TRBV2 and TRBJ1-1; the D gene is possibly TRBD1 (5 bases). CDR1 is SNHLY and CDR2 is FYNNEI in the germline V gene. The CDR3 has 15 amino acids. Trimming took off 6 bases at V and 5 bases at J, with 19 bases between the two ends. In nucleotides, the CDR3 is TGTGCCAGCAGCAGTAGAGGATCGGGGGGGACTGAAGCTTTCTTT. The encoded protein is CASSSRGSGGTEAFF. Combining the CDR3 with reference TRBV2 and TRBJ1-1 gives the whole variable domain EPEVTQTPSHQVTQMGQEVILRCVPISNHLYFYWYRQILGQKVEFLVSFYNNEISEKSEIFDDQFSVERPDGSNFTLKIRSTKLEDSAMYFCASSSRGSGGTEAFFGQGTRLTVV.

The rearrangement uses TRBV6-1 and TRBJ1-5; D unclear. CDR3 size: 16 residues. V was cut by 5 bases and J by 6 bases, with 20 bases left in between. Looked up from germline, CDR1 is MNHNS and CDR2 is SASEGT. DNA for the CDR3: TGTGCCAGCAGTAACGCCGGGGAGGCCCGGGGTCAGCCCCAGCATTTT. This codes for CASSNAGEARGQPQHF.

The chain has TRBV11-2 and TRBJ2-7, with 9 bases fitting TRBD1. The junction had 7 bases not matched to a gene; V was cut back by 6 bases and J by 1 base. The CDR3 runs to 15 residues. Germline V gene sequence: CDR1 SGHAT, CDR2 FQNNGV. CDR3 sequence reads: CASRTRQGVSYEQYF. DNA of the CDR3: TGTGCCAGCAGAACCCGACAGGGGGTATCCTACGAGCAGTACTTC.

The chain links TRBV6-9 to TRBJ2-7; TRBD2 aligns across 10 bases. V was clipped by 3 bases and J by 2 bases; unmatched bases: 7. Looked up from germline, CDR1 is MNHGY and CDR2 is SVAAGI. This CDR3 region has 16 residues. CDR3 region: CASSYPRTSGAYEQYF. DNA of the CDR3: TGTGCCAGCAGTTACCCCCGGACTAGCGGAGCCTACGAGCAGTACTTC.

The table lists this clonotype with many counts. The chain couples TRBV28 to TRBJ1-2; TRBD1 might be the D (5 bases). The germline CDR1 and CDR2 sequences are MDHEN and SYDVKM. The germline V and J ends were trimmed by 6 bases and 0 bases, with 11 bases remaining between them. This CDR3 region has 14 residues. The CDR3 DNA reads TGTGCCAGCAGAACAGGATTAGCTAACTATGGCTACACCTTC. Translating it yields CASRTGLANYGYTF.

In this sample, this clonotype turned up a few times. The chain couples TRBV28 to TRBJ1-1; TRBD1 agrees at 7 bases. Germline V gene data show CDR1 as MDHEN and CDR2 as SYDVKM. V lost 5 bases to trimming and J lost 5 bases; unmatched junction nucleotides: 8. There are 14 residues in the CDR3. The CDR3 loop reads CASSREGARTEAFF. In DNA, the CDR3 is TGTGCCAGCAGTAGGGAGGGGGCTAGGACTGAAGCTTTCTTT.

This clonotype was seen a handful of times. The V call is TRBV12-3 or TRBV12-4, the J call TRBJ2-7; D call uncertain. CDR3 length: 12 amino acids. The V gene lost 4 bases and the J gene lost 4 bases, with 8 bases spanning the gap. For the CDR3, the DNA is TGTGCCAGCAGTTCCAGTGGGTACGAGCAGTACTTC. This sequence encodes CASSSSGYEQYF.